Listed below are T cell receptor beta chains from one sample, sequenced in a study of blood T cell repertoires in COVID-19. Assay used: immunoSEQ multiplex PCR; TCRdb lists only in-frame clones, some missing. Counted here are more than 65,000 clones, around 86% occurring once; the ten biggest clones make up 5.5% to 8.5%. Source material: peripheral blood. These receptors came from a man aged 45 to 65 with active COVID-19. Both conserved end residues are part of each CDR3. D genes are given only for firm matches. Clone size is given for some rows only: seen once, a few or many times, or a class if the clone is expanded.

CDR3	DNA	J	V	size	D
CAWSAPGTGGGNIQYF	TGTGCCTGGAGTGCCCCCGGGACAGGGGGGGGGAACATTCAGTACTTC	TRBJ2-4	TRBV30	-	TRBD1
CATSDRGTGSTDTQYF	TGTGCCACCAGTGATAGGGGCACAGGAAGCACAGATACGCAGTATTTT	TRBJ2-3	TRBV24-1	-	-
CASSYSGALLEKLFF	TGTGCCAGCAGTTACTCGGGGGCACTTCTTGAAAAACTGTTTTTT	TRBJ1-4	TRBV6-5	-	-
CASKGQGRSGELFF	TGTGCCAGCAAGGGACAGGGGAGGAGCGGGGAGCTGTTTTTT	TRBJ2-2	TRBV2	-	TRBD1
CASSQRPTGGMRSPLHF	TGTGCCAGCAGCCAGAGACCGACAGGGGGCATGCGATCACCCCTCCACTTT	TRBJ1-6	TRBV3-1/TRBV3-2	-	TRBD1
CAWSVRAYEQYF	TGTGCCTGGAGTGTACGGGCCTACGAGCAGTACTTC	TRBJ2-7	TRBV30	-	-
CASSTRQGEGSPLHF	TGTGCCAGCAGCACAAGACAGGGGGAAGGCTCACCCCTCCACTTT	TRBJ1-6	TRBV3-1/TRBV3-2	-	TRBD1
CASSFTGQGYEQYF	TGCGCCAGCAGCTTTACGGGACAGGGGTACGAGCAGTACTTC	TRBJ2-7	TRBV5-1	-	TRBD1
CASSLAGGGSTDTQYF	TGTGCCAGCAGCTTAGCGGGAGGGGGAAGCACAGATACGCAGTATTTT	TRBJ2-3	TRBV11-2	-	TRBD2
CAWSPLEFDSQPQHF	TGTGCCTGGAGTCCCCTTGAATTTGACAGTCAGCCCCAGCATTTT	TRBJ1-5	TRBV30	-	-
CASSLRRRTDGYTF	TGTGCCAGCAGTTTACGGAGGCGGACGGATGGGTACACCTTC	TRBJ1-2	TRBV5-8	-	-
CASSVLAGGSTDTQYF	TGTGCCAGTAGTGTACTAGCGGGGGGGAGCACAGATACGCAGTATTTT	TRBJ2-3	TRBV19	-	TRBD2
CASSPVAADPSGNTIYF	TGTGCCAGCTCACCAGTAGCGGCGGATCCCTCTGGAAACACCATATATTTT	TRBJ1-3	TRBV18	-	-
CASSLAVGGSYNEQFF	TGTGCCAGCAGCTTAGCTGTAGGAGGCTCCTACAATGAGCAGTTCTTC	TRBJ2-1	TRBV11-2	once	-
CASNSGNYGYTF	TGTGCCAGCAATTCGGGGAACTATGGCTACACCTTC	TRBJ1-2	TRBV5-6	-	-
CASRSSLVDTQYF	TGTGCCAGCAGATCTTCCCTTGTAGATACGCAGTATTTT	TRBJ2-3	TRBV28	-	-
CASSLGQNNQPQHF	TGTGCCAGCAGCCTAGGACAGAACAATCAGCCCCAGCATTTT	TRBJ1-5	TRBV3-1/TRBV3-2	-	-
CATSDSRDRGVRGEKLFF	TGTGCCACCAGTGATTCCCGGGACAGGGGGGTACGGGGTGAAAAACTGTTTTTT	TRBJ1-4	TRBV24-1	-	TRBD1
CASRSGNYEQYF	TGTGCCAGCAGGTCCGGGAACTACGAGCAGTACTTC	TRBJ2-7	TRBV2	-	-
CASSGHRGNTGELFF	TGTGCCAGCAGTGGCCACAGGGGGAACACCGGGGAGCTGTTTTTT	TRBJ2-2	TRBV2	-	TRBD1
CASSLVTGSTDTQYF	TGCGCCAGCAGCTTGGTTACGGGGTCCACAGATACGCAGTATTTT	TRBJ2-3	TRBV5-1	-	-
CASTGGSSYEQYF	TGTGCCAGCACCGGCGGTTCCTCCTACGAGCAGTACTTC	TRBJ2-7	TRBV2	-	-
CASSVTGGTTEAFF	TGTGCCAGCAGTGTGACAGGGGGAACGACTGAAGCTTTCTTT	TRBJ1-1	TRBV28	-	TRBD1
CASSDRTAPYEQYF	TGTGCCAGTAGTGATCGGACAGCCCCATACGAGCAGTACTTC	TRBJ2-7	TRBV19	-	-
CASSQDPADEKLFF	TGCGCCAGCAGCCAAGATCCGGCGGATGAAAAACTGTTTTTT	TRBJ1-4	TRBV4-1	few	-
CASSPLHDKLSGNTIYF	TGTGCCAGCTCACCACTCCATGACAAGCTCTCTGGAAACACCATATATTTT	TRBJ1-3	TRBV18	-	-
CAWSVGFGVGETQYF	TGTGCCTGGAGTGTTGGTTTCGGGGTCGGAGAGACCCAGTACTTC	TRBJ2-5	TRBV30	-	-
CASTNSRTGNTIYF	TGTGCCAGCACGAACAGCCGAACTGGAAACACCATATATTTT	TRBJ1-3	TRBV25-1	-	-
CSVGDTGGSEKLFF	TGCAGCGTTGGGGACACCGGGGGGAGTGAAAAACTGTTTTTT	TRBJ1-4	TRBV29-1	-	-
CAIRPSGGGPGNEQFF	TGTGCCATCAGACCAAGTGGGGGAGGGCCGGGGAATGAGCAGTTCTTC	TRBJ2-1	TRBV10-3	-	TRBD2
CASSLGTGLYEQYF	TGTGCCAGCAGCTTAGGGACAGGGTTATACGAGCAGTACTTC	TRBJ2-7	TRBV7-9	once	TRBD1
CASSPQGTGSGANVLTF	TGTGCCAGCAGCCCACAAGGAACAGGGTCCGGGGCCAACGTCCTGACTTTC	TRBJ2-6	TRBV7-3	-	-
CASSPDWSEAFF	TGTGCCAGCAGCCCGGACTGGTCTGAAGCTTTCTTT	TRBJ1-1	TRBV5-8	-	-
CASRTGLLGQFF	TGTGCCAGCAGGACGGGGTTACTAGGGCAGTTCTTC	TRBJ2-1	TRBV6-5	-	-
CASSSRAGTENEKLFF	TGTGCCAGCAGTTCCCGGGCCGGGACAGAAAATGAAAAACTGTTTTTT	TRBJ1-4	TRBV27	-	TRBD1
CASSLNVRTGNEQYF	TGTGCCAGCAGCTTAAATGTTCGGACAGGGAACGAGCAGTACTTC	TRBJ2-7	TRBV7-9	-	TRBD1
CASSLHAGGKQETQYF	TGTGCCAGCAGCTTACACGCGGGGGGGAAACAAGAGACCCAGTACTTC	TRBJ2-5	TRBV11-2	once	TRBD2
CASSDMAGSPLHF	TGTGCCAGCAGTGACATGGCGGGTTCACCCCTCCACTTT	TRBJ1-6	TRBV3-1/TRBV3-2	-	-
CASSYPLSPLHF	TGTGCCAGCAGTTACCCCCTATCACCCCTCCACTTT	TRBJ1-6	TRBV28	-	-
CASSPPSRTVSYEQYF	TGTGCCAGCTCACCACCTTCCCGGACAGTTTCCTACGAGCAGTACTTC	TRBJ2-7	TRBV18	-	-
CSAMRIYGYTF	TGCAGCGCTATGAGAATTTATGGCTACACCTTC	TRBJ1-2	TRBV29-1	-	-
CASREDLLGQPQHF	TGTGCCAGCAGGGAGGACCTGCTCGGTCAGCCCCAGCATTTT	TRBJ1-5	TRBV27	-	-
CASSAGTGYEQYF	TGTGCCAGCAGCGCCGGGACAGGCTACGAGCAGTACTTC	TRBJ2-7	TRBV5-6	-	TRBD1
CATSEDGRPSTEQYF	TGTGCCACTTCAGAAGACGGGAGGCCCTCAACCGAGCAGTACTTC	TRBJ2-7	TRBV6-5	-	TRBD2
CASSNVDREMNTEAFF	TGTGCCAGCAGCAATGTGGACAGGGAGATGAACACTGAAGCTTTCTTT	TRBJ1-1	TRBV21-1	-	-
CASSPSRRETQYF	TGTGCCAGCAGCCCGTCCAGGCGCGAGACCCAGTACTTC	TRBJ2-5	TRBV7-2	-	-
CASSLAWRNNEQFF	TGCGCCAGCAGCTTGGCCTGGAGGAACAATGAGCAGTTCTTC	TRBJ2-1	TRBV5-1	-	-
CASSPRQAAPYEQYF	TGCGCCAGCAGCCCTAGACAGGCGGCCCCCTACGAGCAGTACTTC	TRBJ2-7	TRBV5-1	-	-
CASSQLQGVNTEAFF	TGCGCCAGCAGCCAACTACAGGGAGTAAACACTGAAGCTTTCTTT	TRBJ1-1	TRBV4-1	-	-
CASRVGLAGGSSTDTQYF	TGTGCCAGCAGGGTGGGACTAGCGGGGGGCTCTAGCACAGATACGCAGTATTTT	TRBJ2-3	TRBV5-4	-	TRBD2
CASSSQGMNTEAFF	TGTGCCAGCAGCTCCCAGGGCATGAACACTGAAGCTTTCTTT	TRBJ1-1	TRBV7-9	-	-
CAWSRAGGDLDTQYF	TGTGCCTGGAGCCGTGCGGGGGGGGACCTAGATACGCAGTATTTT	TRBJ2-3	TRBV30	-	TRBD2
CASSQATGGGTNTEAFF	TGTGCCAGCAGCCAAGCGACAGGGGGAGGGACGAACACTGAAGCTTTCTTT	TRBJ1-1	TRBV3-1/TRBV3-2	-	TRBD1
CASSLIGGDEQYF	TGTGCCAGCAGCCTCATAGGAGGTGACGAGCAGTACTTC	TRBJ2-7	TRBV7-3	few	-
CASSQDRGLLNYGYTF	TGCGCCAGCAGCCAAGATAGGGGACTTCTGAACTATGGCTACACCTTC	TRBJ1-2	TRBV4-3	-	-
CASSQSSGGPQPYEQYF	TGTGCCAGCAGCCAATCTAGCGGGGGGCCTCAGCCCTACGAGCAGTACTTC	TRBJ2-7	TRBV3-1/TRBV3-2	-	TRBD2
CASRDRDRGYYEQYF	TGTGCCAGCAGAGACCGGGACAGGGGTTACTACGAGCAGTACTTC	TRBJ2-7	TRBV6-5	-	TRBD1
CASSRTGNTEAFF	TGTGCCAGCAGTAGGACAGGGAACACTGAAGCTTTCTTT	TRBJ1-1	TRBV6-4	-	TRBD1
CASSQTGQDFNYGYTF	TGTGCCAGCAGCCAAACCGGACAGGATTTTAACTATGGCTACACCTTC	TRBJ1-2	TRBV5-6	-	TRBD1